These 13 T cell receptor beta chains were sequenced from one sample in a study of OX40 agonist ivuxolimab in advanced cancers. TCRdb keeps only in-frame clones here, not all; method: immunoSEQ multiplex PCR. The sample includes fewer than 65,000 clones, about 87% of them seen just once. Sequenced here: CD4+ or CD8+ T cells sorted from blood, sampled in a trial of the OX40 agonist ivuxolimab. The source is an adult with an advanced solid tumor such as melanoma, head and neck, liver or kidney cancer.

The rearrangement uses TRBV9 and TRBJ2-7, with D perhaps TRBD1 (6 bases). CDR1 is SGDLS, CDR2 YYNGEE, per germline. V lost 0 bases and J lost 0, with 10 bases in between. The CDR3 totals 15 residues. CDR3 protein: CASSVGGQSSYEQYF. CDR3 bases: TGTGCCAGCAGCGTAGGGGGACAAAGCTCCTACGAGCAGTACTTC.

The chain combines TRBV6-1 with TRBJ2-7, with D maybe TRBD2 (7 bases). Germline-derived CDR1 and CDR2 are MNHNS and SASEGT. The CDR3 consists of 14 residues. V dropped 7 bases and J dropped 7 bases, with 20 bases sitting between them. CDR3 region: CASTSEGGVFEQYF. As DNA, the CDR3 is TGTGCCAGCACCTCGGAGGGGGGGGTCTTTGAGCAGTACTTC.

The CDR3 spells CASRQGPKDTEAFF. The CDR3 nucleotides are TGTGCCAGTCGACAGGGGCCCAAGGACACTGAAGCTTTCTTT. The rearrangement joins TRBV7-2 to TRBJ1-1; 8 bases are a match to TRBD1. Germline loops: CDR1 SGHTA, CDR2 FQGNSA. CDR3 size: 14 residues. V lost 9 bases, J lost 3 bases, and 9 bases stayed unmatched.

V and J are TRBV29-1 and TRBJ2-3; no firm D call. The V end was cut by 7 bases, the J end by 2 bases, with 10 bases between. The CDR3 loop spans 12 amino acids. Germline V lookup: CDR1 SQVTM, CDR2 ANQGSEA. The CDR3: CSAKTDTDTQYF. The CDR3 DNA is TGCAGCGCGAAAACAGACACAGATACGCAGTATTTT.

This clone occurred once. The sample contains more than one DNA sequence encoding this CDR3. The chain links TRBV27 to TRBJ1-5; D is ambiguous. The CDR3 covers 12 residues. The germline gives CDR1 MNHEY, CDR2 SMNVEV (reference sequence). For the CDR3, the DNA is TGTGCTAGCGCCTCCTCGAGAGGGCCCCAGCATTTT. It translates to CASASSRGPQHF.

This sequence joins TRBV15 and TRBJ2-5; the D is unclear. The germline gives CDR1 LNHNV, CDR2 YYDKDF (reference sequence). CDR3 length: 13 amino acids. V was cut by 0 bases and J by 9 bases, with 11 bases left in between. CDR3 DNA: TGTGCCACCAGCAGAGATCTCCGTTCCCCCCAGTACTTC. Protein: CATSRDLRSPQYF.

This sequence joins TRBV5-1 and TRBJ2-5; D might be TRBD2 (5 bases). Trimming cost V 5 bases and J 3 bases, with 8 bases left between them. Germline V gene sequence: CDR1 SGHRS, CDR2 YFSETQ. The CDR3 sequence is 12 residues long. CDR3 coding DNA: TGCGCCAGCAGAGGACTGAAAGAGACCCAGTACTTC. Its protein is CASRGLKETQYF.

The rearrangement links TRBV18 to TRBJ1-4; D is perhaps TRBD1 (5 bases). CDR1 is KGHSH, CDR2 LQKENI, per germline. The CDR3 is 16 residues long. V lost 0 bases and J lost 0, with 8 bases in between. The CDR3 protein is CASSPPDSATNEKLFF. DNA for the CDR3: TGTGCCAGCTCACCACCCGACAGTGCAACTAATGAAAAACTGTTTTTT.

CDR3 DNA: TGTGCCAGCAGTAACGGGGAGGGGGGTACTCCGTACTTC. It encodes CASSNGEGGTPYF. J is TRBJ2-5 and V is TRBV6-5; D possibly corresponds to TRBD2 (7 bases). V dropped 5 bases and J dropped 13 bases, with 20 bases sitting between them. The CDR3 covers 13 residues. The V gene's germline CDR1 is MNHEY and CDR2 SVGAGI.

V and J are TRBV6-5 and TRBJ2-7; the D gene is possibly TRBD1 (5 bases). The CDR3 extends over 15 amino acids. The germline gives CDR1 MNHEY, CDR2 SVGAGI. V lost 6 bases, J lost 2 bases, and 17 bases lay in between. DNA for the CDR3: TGTGCCAGCAGGCTTAACGGAAGGGGAACCTACGAGCAGTACTTC. Translation gives CASRLNGRGTYEQYF.

This clone was picked up one time. The V and J genes are TRBV29-1 and TRBJ2-4; D call uncertain. Trimming pared 4 bases from V and 5 bases from J, leaving 3 bases between. Germline loops: CDR1 SQVTM, CDR2 ANQGSEA. This CDR3 contains 10 residues. The CDR3 bases are TGCAGCGTTGTCCAAAACATTCAGTACTTC. This translates into CSVVQNIQYF.

J is TRBJ2-5 and V is TRBV2, with D possibly TRBD2 on 5 matching bases. CDR1 and CDR2 (germline): SNHLY, FYNNEI. CDR3 length equals 11 residues. V was cut by 11 bases and J by 4 bases, with 11 bases left in between. The CDR3 spells CADGLGETQYF. CDR3 DNA sequence: TGTGCCGATGGACTGGGAGAGACCCAGTACTTC.

The rearrangement joins TRBV28 to TRBJ2-7, with 9 bases identical to TRBD1. This CDR3 has 17 residues. J gave up 6 bases and V 6 bases, and 18 bases lay outside the gene matches. The germline gives CDR1 MDHEN, CDR2 SYDVKM. DNA of the CDR3: TGTGCCAGCAGCCAGTCCCGGGACAGGGTCGATTCGGTCGAGCAGTACTTC. Translation: CASSQSRDRVDSVEQYF.